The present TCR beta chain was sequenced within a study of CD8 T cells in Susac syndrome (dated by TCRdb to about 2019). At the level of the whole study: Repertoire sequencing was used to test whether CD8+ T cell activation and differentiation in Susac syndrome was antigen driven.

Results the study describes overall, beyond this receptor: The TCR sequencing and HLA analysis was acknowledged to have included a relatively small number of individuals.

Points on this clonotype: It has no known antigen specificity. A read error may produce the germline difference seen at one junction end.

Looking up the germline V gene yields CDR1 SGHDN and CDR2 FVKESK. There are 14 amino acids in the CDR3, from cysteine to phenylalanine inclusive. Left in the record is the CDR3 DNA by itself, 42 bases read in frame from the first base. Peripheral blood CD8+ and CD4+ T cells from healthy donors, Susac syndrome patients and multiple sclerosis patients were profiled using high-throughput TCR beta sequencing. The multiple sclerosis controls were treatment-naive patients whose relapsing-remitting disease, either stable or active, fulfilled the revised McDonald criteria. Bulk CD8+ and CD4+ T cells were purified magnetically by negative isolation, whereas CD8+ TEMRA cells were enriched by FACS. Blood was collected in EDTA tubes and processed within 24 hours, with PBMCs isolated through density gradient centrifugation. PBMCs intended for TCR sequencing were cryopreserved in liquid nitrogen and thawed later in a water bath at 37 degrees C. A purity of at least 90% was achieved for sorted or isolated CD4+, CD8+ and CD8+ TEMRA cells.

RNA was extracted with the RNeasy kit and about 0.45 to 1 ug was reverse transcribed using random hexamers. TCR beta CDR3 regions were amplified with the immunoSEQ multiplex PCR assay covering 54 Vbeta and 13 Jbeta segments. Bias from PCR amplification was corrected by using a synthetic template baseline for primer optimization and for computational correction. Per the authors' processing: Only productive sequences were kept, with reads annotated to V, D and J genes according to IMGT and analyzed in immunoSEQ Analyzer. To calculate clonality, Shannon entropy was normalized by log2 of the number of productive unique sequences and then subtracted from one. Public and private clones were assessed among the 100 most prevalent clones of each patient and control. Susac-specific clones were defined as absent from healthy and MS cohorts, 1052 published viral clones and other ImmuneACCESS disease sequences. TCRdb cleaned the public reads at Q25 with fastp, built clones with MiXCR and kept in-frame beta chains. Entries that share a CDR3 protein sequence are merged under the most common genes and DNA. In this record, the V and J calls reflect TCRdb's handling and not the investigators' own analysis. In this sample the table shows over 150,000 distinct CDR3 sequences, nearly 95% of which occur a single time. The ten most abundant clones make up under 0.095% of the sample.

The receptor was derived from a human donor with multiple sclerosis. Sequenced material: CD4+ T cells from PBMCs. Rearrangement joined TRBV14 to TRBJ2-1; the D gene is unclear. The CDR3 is CASSQDRSYNEQFF. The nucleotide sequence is TGTGCCAGCAGCCAAGATCGTTCCTATAATGAGCAGTTCTTC. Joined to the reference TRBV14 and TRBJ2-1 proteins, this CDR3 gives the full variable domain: EAGVTQFPSHSVIEKGQTVTLRCDPISGHDNLYWYRRVMGKEIKFLLHFVKESKQDESGMPNNRFLAERTGGTYSTLKVQPAELEDSGVYFCASSQDRSYNEQFFGPGTRLTVL.